This is a list of T cell receptor beta chains from one sample in a study of shared clonotypes between healthy human individuals. Data came from immunoSEQ multiplex PCR; TCRdb stores just in-frame clones and leaves some out. Of roughly 520,000 clones detected, roughly 95% appear once; the ten largest clones hold about 0.068%. Source material: naive CD4+ T cells sorted from blood. These receptors were obtained from a woman in her twenties or thirties in good health. Each CDR3 is given with its conserved first and last residue. The order of the fields is V gene, J gene, CDR3 length, CDR3 protein.

v_call: TRBV5-8
j_call: TRBJ2-5
cdr3_length: 15
cdr3_aa: CASSHGTGVGETQYF

v_call: TRBV28
j_call: TRBJ2-5
cdr3_length: 12
cdr3_aa: CASRGGRKTQYF

v_call: TRBV11-2
j_call: TRBJ1-1
cdr3_length: 12
cdr3_aa: CASSSSFTEAFF

v_call: TRBV11-2
j_call: TRBJ2-3
cdr3_length: 13
cdr3_aa: CASSERGQDTQYF

v_call: TRBV18
j_call: TRBJ1-4
cdr3_length: 12
cdr3_aa: CASRRTAEKLFF

v_call: TRBV21-1
j_call: TRBJ1-5
cdr3_length: 17
cdr3_aa: CASSTGKTGGESQPQHF

v_call: TRBV2
j_call: TRBJ2-1
cdr3_length: 15
cdr3_aa: CASPLIAENYNEQFF

v_call: TRBV19
j_call: TRBJ2-5
cdr3_length: 15
cdr3_aa: CASSGLAGGPETQYF

v_call: TRBV5-1
j_call: TRBJ2-2
cdr3_length: 14
cdr3_aa: CATSTGELTGELFF

v_call: TRBV5-1
j_call: TRBJ1-4
cdr3_length: 14
cdr3_aa: CASSPGQANEKLFF

v_call: TRBV2
j_call: TRBJ2-5
cdr3_length: 15
cdr3_aa: CASSENWAGQETQYF

v_call: TRBV7-8
j_call: TRBJ1-1
cdr3_length: 13
cdr3_aa: CASSLTTNTEAFF

v_call: TRBV18
j_call: TRBJ2-7
cdr3_length: 16
cdr3_aa: CASSPPMGTGAYEQYF

v_call: TRBV6-5
j_call: TRBJ2-7
cdr3_length: 15
cdr3_aa: CASSNRARPYYEQYF

v_call: TRBV6-6
j_call: TRBJ1-1
cdr3_length: 15
cdr3_aa: CASSYHRGDNTEAFF

v_call: TRBV7-6
j_call: TRBJ2-5
cdr3_length: 13
cdr3_aa: CASSQTGVETQYF

v_call: TRBV7-8
j_call: TRBJ1-5
cdr3_length: 15
cdr3_aa: CASSYNRDRNQPQHF

v_call: TRBV5-8
j_call: TRBJ1-3
cdr3_length: 14
cdr3_aa: CATHPGTLGNTIYF

v_call: TRBV18
j_call: TRBJ2-7
cdr3_length: 15
cdr3_aa: CASSPQGQGAYEQYF

v_call: TRBV4-1
j_call: TRBJ2-7
cdr3_length: 15
cdr3_aa: CASSQVNTGAYEQYF

v_call: TRBV18
j_call: TRBJ1-5
cdr3_length: 16
cdr3_aa: CASSPQEAIGNQPQHF

v_call: TRBV25-1
j_call: TRBJ2-7
cdr3_length: 15
cdr3_aa: CASSPTGTGSYEQYF

v_call: TRBV6-5
j_call: TRBJ2-3
cdr3_length: 14
cdr3_aa: CASSAGLYTDTQYF

v_call: TRBV9
j_call: TRBJ1-2
cdr3_length: 18
cdr3_aa: CASSVGLIYPGSAGGYTF

v_call: TRBV19
j_call: TRBJ1-5
cdr3_length: 15
cdr3_aa: CASSIGRVSNQPQHF

v_call: TRBV2
j_call: TRBJ2-6
cdr3_length: 16
cdr3_aa: CASTPILSSGANVLTF